This T cell receptor (beta chain) was retrieved from a study of patients and donors after allogeneic stem cell transplantation. In germline, CDR1 is MNHEY, CDR2 SMNVEV (reference sequence). The CDR3 runs to 14 residues. Trimming removed 6 bases at V and 0 bases at J, with 6 bases between. This clonotype was counted a single time. Just one base apart from a much larger clone, this may be a read error. TCRdb fed the RT-PCR reads into MiXCR, producing one record per CDR3 protein. This table has under 200,000 distinct CDR3 sequences, 30% appearing once. The sample comprised blood, either unsorted or a sorted T cell fraction (not recorded which). The J gene is TRBJ1-6, the V gene TRBV27; no reliable D call. The TCR comes from a human donor who was either an allogeneic HSCT recipient or a stem cell or donor lymphocyte infusion donor (not recorded which). It is not recorded whose cells these are; they may come from a transplant donor. The CDR3 protein is CASRSSSYNSPLHF. The CDR3 DNA reads TGTGCCAGCAGGAGTAGCTCCTATAATTCACCCCTCCACTTT.